These T cell receptor beta chains were read from a single sample in a study of monozygotic twins with inflammatory bowel disease. Following a re-call of the 5' RACE reads, TCRdb has one entry per CDR3 protein and lacks DNA. The repertoire table contains more than 95,000 distinct CDR3 sequences. Sequencing used blood. These receptor sequences come from a human donor with ulcerative colitis or Crohn's disease, or a healthy co-twin of an affected twin (not recorded which). Each CDR3 is given with its conserved first and last residue. Fields, in order: V gene, J gene, CDR3 protein.

v_call: TRBV5-1
j_call: TRBJ2-7
cdr3_aa: CASSLEPGGRSYEQYF

v_call: TRBV7-9
j_call: TRBJ2-3
cdr3_aa: CASRASRLGRDTQYF

v_call: TRBV4-3
j_call: TRBJ2-1
cdr3_aa: CASSLGTGALNEQFF

v_call: TRBV20-1
j_call: TRBJ1-5
cdr3_aa: CSARTPLGGNQPQHF

v_call: TRBV5-1
j_call: TRBJ2-1
cdr3_aa: CASSLTPSSNEQFF

v_call: TRBV5-1
j_call: TRBJ2-3
cdr3_aa: CASSLGSETDTQYF

v_call: TRBV6-6
j_call: TRBJ2-3
cdr3_aa: CASSRGAGTDTQYF

v_call: TRBV28
j_call: TRBJ2-2
cdr3_aa: CASSLAGAGRTGELFF

v_call: TRBV29-1
j_call: TRBJ2-7
cdr3_aa: CSVEAQGAVYEQYF

v_call: TRBV7-2
j_call: TRBJ2-1
cdr3_aa: CASSPPGPGYEQFF

v_call: TRBV7-9
j_call: TRBJ1-1
cdr3_aa: CASSLGGGGTEAFF

v_call: TRBV5-1
j_call: TRBJ2-7
cdr3_aa: CASSQQGLTYEQYF

v_call: TRBV4-2
j_call: TRBJ2-7
cdr3_aa: CASSARTGTGAYEQYF

v_call: TRBV29-1
j_call: TRBJ2-7
cdr3_aa: CSASRNSYEQYF

v_call: TRBV7-9
j_call: TRBJ2-6
cdr3_aa: CASSRQGPGANVLTF

v_call: TRBV27
j_call: TRBJ2-6
cdr3_aa: CASSFAGIHAGANVLTF

v_call: TRBV24-1
j_call: TRBJ2-2
cdr3_aa: CATSEGSLTGELFF

v_call: TRBV5-1
j_call: TRBJ1-6
cdr3_aa: CASSFSKSGQSNSPLHF

v_call: TRBV11-2
j_call: TRBJ2-7
cdr3_aa: CASSRRDPRGVYEQYF

v_call: TRBV18
j_call: TRBJ1-5
cdr3_aa: CASSKYGQGAPSNQPQHF

v_call: TRBV14
j_call: TRBJ2-7
cdr3_aa: CASSHTYLASAYEQYF

v_call: TRBV7-2
j_call: TRBJ2-7
cdr3_aa: CASSRRQGLSYEQYF

v_call: TRBV20-1
j_call: TRBJ1-1
cdr3_aa: CSTTPYTEAFF

v_call: TRBV5-4
j_call: TRBJ2-2
cdr3_aa: CASSYSSGGYTGELFF

v_call: TRBV20-1
j_call: TRBJ2-7
cdr3_aa: CSARSPRRPGLETYEQYF

v_call: TRBV4-3
j_call: TRBJ1-2
cdr3_aa: CASSQEATGKYGYTF

v_call: TRBV27
j_call: TRBJ2-7
cdr3_aa: CASSFSGPYEQYF

v_call: TRBV7-9
j_call: TRBJ2-3
cdr3_aa: CASSLAKDTQYF

v_call: TRBV7-2
j_call: TRBJ2-7
cdr3_aa: CASSFDRQEAYEQYF

v_call: TRBV7-8
j_call: TRBJ2-5
cdr3_aa: CASRQGYQETQYF

v_call: TRBV5-1
j_call: TRBJ1-1
cdr3_aa: CASSKNPGQGNTEAFF

v_call: TRBV7-2
j_call: TRBJ2-7
cdr3_aa: CASSSQTGNEQYF

v_call: TRBV27
j_call: TRBJ2-4
cdr3_aa: CASSLTARPDLAKNIQYF

v_call: TRBV18
j_call: TRBJ1-1
cdr3_aa: CASSPPLWAGGEAFF

v_call: TRBV19
j_call: TRBJ1-1
cdr3_aa: CASSIDPVNTEAFF

v_call: TRBV5-1
j_call: TRBJ1-1
cdr3_aa: CASSWRQGASTEAFF

v_call: TRBV12-3/TRBV12-4
j_call: TRBJ1-4
cdr3_aa: CASSWAAGATNEKLFF

v_call: TRBV20-1
j_call: TRBJ2-3
cdr3_aa: CSAWGGGTDTQYF

v_call: TRBV19
j_call: TRBJ1-4
cdr3_aa: CASSTSATNEKLFF

v_call: TRBV20-1
j_call: TRBJ1-2
cdr3_aa: CSAREPRGSGGYTF

v_call: TRBV5-4
j_call: TRBJ2-6
cdr3_aa: CASSFRQGVLTGANVLTF

v_call: TRBV12-3/TRBV12-4
j_call: TRBJ2-5
cdr3_aa: CASSPLGLAGGETQYF

v_call: TRBV24-1
j_call: TRBJ2-1
cdr3_aa: CAISDPLPSGSSYNEQFF

v_call: TRBV7-9
j_call: TRBJ1-5
cdr3_aa: CASSLGQGAGQPQHF

v_call: TRBV2
j_call: TRBJ1-6
cdr3_aa: CASSEGNPPYNSPLHF

v_call: TRBV7-9
j_call: TRBJ2-5
cdr3_aa: CATLDFQETQYF

v_call: TRBV5-4
j_call: TRBJ2-1
cdr3_aa: CASRAGLAGGEVYNEQFF

v_call: TRBV7-9
j_call: TRBJ1-1
cdr3_aa: CASSLGQGVYTEAFF

v_call: TRBV7-2
j_call: TRBJ1-1
cdr3_aa: CASSFGLKNTEAFF

v_call: TRBV20-1
j_call: TRBJ2-4
cdr3_aa: CSARDIGVANIQYF

v_call: TRBV12-3/TRBV12-4
j_call: TRBJ2-1
cdr3_aa: CASSSGVNEQFF